These T cell receptor beta chains were read from a single sample in a study of identical twins' blood T cells. Via MiXCR, TCRdb re-called the 5' RACE reads, giving one row per CDR3 protein. The profile shows a few hundred thousand distinct CDR3 sequences, roughly 27% of them singletons. Sequenced: PBMCs. These receptors all stem from a woman between 18 and 50 years old in good health. Both conserved end residues are part of each CDR3. D genes are given only for firm matches. The size entry is marked missing in some rows and otherwise reads once, few, many or a size class.

>TRBJ1-1|NA|TRBV3-1|NA
CASSPLGEGNTEAFF
TGTGCCAGCAGCCCCCTGGGGGAAGGTAACACTGAAGCTTTCTTT
>TRBJ1-3|NA|TRBV7-9|NA
CASSSPWGSGNTIYF
TGTGCCAGCAGCTCCCCTTGGGGGTCTGGAAACACCATATATTTT
>TRBJ1-2|NA|TRBV30|NA
CARRWDSVADFYGYTF
TGTGCCAGGAGATGGGATTCGGTGGCAGACTTCTATGGCTACACCTTC
>TRBJ1-5|NA|TRBV2|NA
CASSNLGGQPQHF
TGTGCCAGCAGTAACTTGGGGGGACAGCCCCAGCATTTT
>TRBJ1-4|NA|TRBV7-9|NA
CASSLKGATNEKLFFW
NA
>TRBJ2-1|NA|TRBV5-4|NA
CASSLTVHEQFF
TGTGCCAGCAGCTTGACGGTTCATGAGCAGTTCTTC
>TRBJ1-1|NA|TRBV6-5|NA
CASSFREANTEAFF
TGTGCCAGCAGTTTTAGGGAAGCGAACACTGAAGCTTTCTTT
>TRBJ1-2|NA|TRBV12-3/TRBV12-4|many
CASSLGGFGYTF
TGTGCCAGCAGTTTGGGGGGGTTTGGCTACACCTTC
>TRBJ2-3|TRBD2|TRBV25-1|many
CASTSSGRVTDTQYF
TGTGCCAGCACCAGTAGCGGGAGGGTCACAGATACGCAGTATTTT
>TRBJ1-2|TRBD1|TRBV20-1|NA
CSASTTGGANNYGYTF
TGCAGTGCTAGTACAACAGGGGGAGCTAATAACTATGGCTACACCTTC
>TRBJ1-1|NA|TRBV4-1|NA
CASSQTVRHMNTEAFF
TGCGCCAGCAGCCAGACAGTCCGGCACATGAACACTGAAGCTTTCTTT
>TRBJ1-5|NA|TRBV5-1|NA
CASSLVGVGFNQPQHF
TGCGCCAGCAGCTTGGTAGGGGTGGGTTTCAATCAGCCCCAGCATTTT
>TRBJ2-3|NA|TRBV20-1|many
CSARLIVPLPAQYF
TGCAGTGCTAGATTAATAGTCCCCCTTCCGGCGCAGTATTTT
>TRBJ2-7|TRBD1|TRBV20-1|few
CSATDRQHYEQYF
TGCAGTGCAACGGACAGGCAACATTACGAGCAGTACTTC
>TRBJ1-3|NA|TRBV7-9|NA
CASSPRRSGNTIYF
TGTGCCAGCAGCCCTAGACGGTCGGGAAACACCATATATTTT
>TRBJ2-7|NA|TRBV12-3/TRBV12-4|few
CASSLSGKYEQYF
TGTGCCAGCAGTTTAAGTGGGAAGTACGAGCAGTACTTC
>TRBJ2-7|NA|TRBV29-1|NA
CSVKQDTYEQYF
TGCAGCGTTAAACAGGACACCTACGAGCAGTACTTC
>TRBJ2-2|TRBD2|TRBV20-1|few
CSARRAGDHTGELFF
TGCAGTGCTAGACGAGCGGGAGATCACACCGGGGAGCTGTTTTTT
>TRBJ2-1|NA|TRBV2|many
CASTNFQGSYNEQFF
TGTGCCAGCACCAATTTCCAGGGTTCCTACAATGAGCAGTTCTTC
>TRBJ2-1|NA|TRBV5-1|NA
CASSLDSAREQFF
TGCGCCAGCAGCTTGGATTCCGCCAGGGAGCAGTTCTTC
>TRBJ1-2|NA|TRBV19|NA
CASIGLGSGYTF
TGTGCCAGTATTGGGCTGGGTAGCGGCTACACCTTC
>TRBJ2-4|NA|TRBV28|many
CATFFSGENIQYF
TGTGCCACCTTTTTTTCTGGGGAAAACATTCAGTACTTC
>TRBJ1-2|NA|TRBV29-1|few
CSVPTNAGGYGYTF
TGCAGCGTTCCAACGAACGCAGGCGGCTATGGCTACACCTTC
>TRBJ2-5|NA|TRBV29-1|NA
CSGHQETQYF
TGCAGCGGACACCAAGAGACCCAGTACTTC
>TRBJ1-2|NA|TRBV7-9|NA
CASSLIEGSGNYGYTF
TGTGCCAGCAGCTTAATAGAGGGGTCGGGTAACTATGGCTACACCTTC
>TRBJ1-1|NA|TRBV20-1|few
CSARALGGNTEAFF
TGCAGTGCTAGAGCATTGGGGGGCAACACTGAAGCTTTCTTT
>TRBJ2-2|NA|TRBV7-9|NA
CASSASRRTGELFF
TGTGCCAGCAGCGCCAGTAGGAGAACCGGGGAGCTGTTTTTT
>TRBJ1-1|NA|TRBV7-9|few
CASGGPGDEAFF
TGTGCCAGCGGGGGACCAGGGGATGAGGCTTTCTTT
>TRBJ2-5|NA|TRBV2|many
CASQWDPGLETQYF
TGTGCCAGCCAATGGGACCCCGGTCTCGAGACCCAGTACTTC
>TRBJ1-3|TRBD1|TRBV28|NA
CASRSGTGLPYSGSTIYF
TGTGCCAGCAGGTCCGGGACAGGCCTCCCTTACTCTGGAAGCACCATATATTTT
>TRBJ1-5|NA|TRBV6-1|many
CATEQGLYQPQHF
TGTGCCACCGAACAGGGCTTATATCAGCCCCAGCATTTT
>TRBJ1-3|NA|TRBV6-1|NA
CASSVGQTRGNTVYF
TGTGCCAGCAGTGTCGGTCAGACCCGGGGAAACACCGTATATTTT
>TRBJ2-3|TRBD1|TRBV27|NA
CASSPTGTRTDTQYF
TGTGCCAGCAGCCCGACAGGGACGAGGACAGATACGCAGTATTTT
>TRBJ2-2|NA|TRBV7-6|few
CASSLNPGSERNTGELFF
TGTGCCAGCAGCTTAAATCCGGGTTCGGAAAGGAACACCGGGGAGCTGTTTTTT
>TRBJ1-3|TRBD1|TRBV7-2|NA
CASSFSTGTGGNTIYF
TGTGCCAGCAGCTTTTCGACAGGGACGGGTGGAAACACCATATATTTT
>TRBJ2-2|TRBD1|TRBV25-1|few
CASTDRDTGELFF
TGTGCCAGCACCGACAGGGACACCGGGGAGCTGTTTTTT
>TRBJ2-2|NA|TRBV20-1|few
CSARDGHTGELFF
TGCAGTGCTAGGGACGGCCACACCGGGGAGCTGTTTTTT
>TRBJ1-1|NA|TRBV20-1|NA
CSARSTGKGTEAFF
TGCAGTGCTAGAAGCACAGGGAAAGGAACTGAAGCTTTCTTT
>TRBJ1-2|NA|TRBV21-1|few
CASSIRGRANRSYGYTF
TGTGCCAGCAGCATAAGGGGGAGGGCCAACCGTTCCTATGGCTACACCTTC
>TRBJ1-4|TRBD1|TRBV20-1|NA
CSANRGVKEKLFF
TGCAGTGCTAACAGGGGAGTTAAAGAAAAACTGTTTTTT
>TRBJ1-2|TRBD1|TRBV30|once
CAWRPKGQGVLYGYTF
TGTGCCTGGAGGCCCAAAGGACAGGGGGTCCTATATGGCTACACCTTC
>TRBJ1-1|NA|TRBV20-1|NA
CSALVDGTEAFF
TGCAGTGCTCTCGTCGACGGAACTGAAGCTTTCTTT
>TRBJ2-3|TRBD2|TRBV9|NA
CASSVAGLADTQYF
TGTGCCAGCAGCGTCGCCGGACTAGCAGATACGCAGTATTTT
>TRBJ1-6|NA|TRBV20-1|once
CSARDPSGYNSPLHF
TGCAGTGCTAGAGATCCGTCAGGCTATAATTCACCCCTCCACTTT
>TRBJ2-1|NA|TRBV27|many
CATRGNEQFF
TGTGCCACACGGGGTAATGAGCAGTTCTTC
>TRBJ2-1|TRBD2|TRBV12-3/TRBV12-4|NA
CASSARTSGGNEQFF
TGTGCCAGCAGTGCCCGGACTAGCGGGGGTAATGAGCAGTTCTTC
>TRBJ2-2|NA|TRBV4-3|NA
CASSQVGPTTGELFF
TGCGCCAGCAGCCAAGTCGGCCCAACCACCGGGGAGCTGTTTTTT